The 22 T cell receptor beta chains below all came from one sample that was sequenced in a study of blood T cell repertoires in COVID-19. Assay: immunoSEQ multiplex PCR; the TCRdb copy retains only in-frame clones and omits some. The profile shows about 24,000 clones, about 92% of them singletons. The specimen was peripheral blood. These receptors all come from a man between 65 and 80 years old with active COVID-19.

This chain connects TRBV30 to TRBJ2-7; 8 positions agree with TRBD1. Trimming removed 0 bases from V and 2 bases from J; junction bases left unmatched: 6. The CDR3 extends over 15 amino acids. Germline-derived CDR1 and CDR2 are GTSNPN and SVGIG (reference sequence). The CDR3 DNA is TGTGCCTGGAGTGTACTAGGGACAGGACCCTACGAGCAGTACTTC. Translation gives CAWSVLGTGPYEQYF.

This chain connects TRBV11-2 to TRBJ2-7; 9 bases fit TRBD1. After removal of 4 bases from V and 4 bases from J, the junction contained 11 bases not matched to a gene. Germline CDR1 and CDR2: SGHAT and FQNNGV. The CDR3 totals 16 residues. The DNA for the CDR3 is TGTGCCAGCAGCTCGCGGGACAGGGAAAGGTCTTACGAGCAGTACTTC. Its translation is CASSSRDRERSYEQYF.

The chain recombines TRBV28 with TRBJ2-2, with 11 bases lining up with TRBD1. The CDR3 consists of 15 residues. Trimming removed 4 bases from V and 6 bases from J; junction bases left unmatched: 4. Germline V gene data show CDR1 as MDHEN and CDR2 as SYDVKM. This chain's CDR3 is CASSWTGGLPGELFF. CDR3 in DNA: TGTGCCAGCAGTTGGACAGGGGGCTTGCCCGGGGAGCTGTTTTTT.

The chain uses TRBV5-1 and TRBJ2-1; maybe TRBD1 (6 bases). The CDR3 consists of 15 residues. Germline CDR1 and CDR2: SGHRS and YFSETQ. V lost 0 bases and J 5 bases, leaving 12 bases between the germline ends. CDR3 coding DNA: TGCGCCAGCAGCTTGGGCCCCGGGACAAACAATGAGCAGTTCTTC. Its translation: CASSLGPGTNNEQFF.

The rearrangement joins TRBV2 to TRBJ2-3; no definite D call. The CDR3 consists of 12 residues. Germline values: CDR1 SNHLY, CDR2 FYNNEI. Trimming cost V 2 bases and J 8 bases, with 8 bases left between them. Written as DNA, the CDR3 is TGTGCCAGCAGTGAAAGCCGAGGTACGCAGTATTTT. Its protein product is CASSESRGTQYF.

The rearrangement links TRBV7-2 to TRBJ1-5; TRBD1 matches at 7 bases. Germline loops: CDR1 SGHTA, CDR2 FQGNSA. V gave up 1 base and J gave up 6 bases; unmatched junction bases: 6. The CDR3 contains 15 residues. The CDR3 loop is CASSLGGTAVQPQHF. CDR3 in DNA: TGTGCCAGCAGCTTAGGCGGGACAGCGGTTCAGCCCCAGCATTTT.

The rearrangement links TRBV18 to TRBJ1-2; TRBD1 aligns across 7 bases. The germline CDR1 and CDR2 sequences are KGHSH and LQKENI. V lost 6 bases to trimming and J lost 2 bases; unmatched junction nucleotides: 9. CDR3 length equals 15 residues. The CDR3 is CASSLGTDRNYGYTF. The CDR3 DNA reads TGTGCCAGCTCGCTGGGGACAGACCGAAACTATGGCTACACCTTC.

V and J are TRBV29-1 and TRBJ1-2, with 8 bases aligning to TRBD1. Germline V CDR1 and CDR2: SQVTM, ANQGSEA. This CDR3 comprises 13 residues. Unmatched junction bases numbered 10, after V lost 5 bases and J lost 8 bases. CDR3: CSVHGRGREGYTF. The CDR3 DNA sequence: TGCAGCGTTCATGGCAGGGGGCGGGAGGGCTACACCTTC.

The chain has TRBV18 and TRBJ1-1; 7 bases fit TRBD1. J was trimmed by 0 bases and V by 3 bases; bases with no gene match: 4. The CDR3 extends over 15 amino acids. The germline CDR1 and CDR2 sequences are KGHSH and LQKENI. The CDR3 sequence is CASSPGTEMNTEAFF. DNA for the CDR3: TGTGCCAGCTCACCCGGGACAGAAATGAACACTGAAGCTTTCTTT.

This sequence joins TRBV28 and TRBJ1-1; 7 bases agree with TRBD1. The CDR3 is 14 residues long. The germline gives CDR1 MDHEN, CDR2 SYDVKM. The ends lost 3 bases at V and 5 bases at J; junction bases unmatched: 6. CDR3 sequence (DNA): TGTGCCAGCAGTTTTACTCCGACAGGGACTGAAGCTTTCTTT. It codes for CASSFTPTGTEAFF.

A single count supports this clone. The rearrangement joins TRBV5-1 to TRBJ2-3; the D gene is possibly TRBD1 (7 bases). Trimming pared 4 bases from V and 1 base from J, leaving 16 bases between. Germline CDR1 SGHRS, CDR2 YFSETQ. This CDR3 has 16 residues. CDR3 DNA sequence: TGCGCCAGCAGCCCCCGGGGGACAGATCGCACAGATACGCAGTATTTT. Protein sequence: CASSPRGTDRTDTQYF.

CDR3 protein: CASSVATERSPLHF. The CDR3 DNA sequence: TGTGCCAGCAGCGTAGCTACGGAGAGGTCACCCCTCCACTTT. V gene TRBV9 combines with J gene TRBJ1-6; D not certain. The CDR3 is 14 residues long. Germline V CDR1 and CDR2: SGDLS, YYNGEE. The ends were cut back, 0 bases at V and 10 bases at J, with 11 bases in the middle.

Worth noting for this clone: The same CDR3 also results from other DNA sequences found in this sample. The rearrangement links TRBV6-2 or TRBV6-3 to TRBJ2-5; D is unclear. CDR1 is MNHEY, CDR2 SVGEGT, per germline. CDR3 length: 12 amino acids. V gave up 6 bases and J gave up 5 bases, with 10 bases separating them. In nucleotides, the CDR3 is TGTGCCAGCAGCCTAAGGCGGGAGACCCAGTACTTC. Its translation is CASSLRRETQYF.

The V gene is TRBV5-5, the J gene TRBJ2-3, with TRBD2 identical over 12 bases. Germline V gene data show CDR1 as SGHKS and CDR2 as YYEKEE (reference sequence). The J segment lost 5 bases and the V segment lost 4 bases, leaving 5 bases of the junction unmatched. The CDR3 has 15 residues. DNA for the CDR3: TGTGCCAGCAGCGCGCTAGCGGGAGGGAAAGATACGCAGTATTTT. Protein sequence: CASSALAGGKDTQYF.

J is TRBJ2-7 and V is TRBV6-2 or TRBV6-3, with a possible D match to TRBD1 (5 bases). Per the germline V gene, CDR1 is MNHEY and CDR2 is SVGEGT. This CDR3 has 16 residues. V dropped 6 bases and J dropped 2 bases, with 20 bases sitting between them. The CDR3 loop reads CASSKAAPGLPYEQYF. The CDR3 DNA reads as TGTGCCAGCAGCAAGGCGGCACCAGGGTTACCCTACGAGCAGTACTTC.

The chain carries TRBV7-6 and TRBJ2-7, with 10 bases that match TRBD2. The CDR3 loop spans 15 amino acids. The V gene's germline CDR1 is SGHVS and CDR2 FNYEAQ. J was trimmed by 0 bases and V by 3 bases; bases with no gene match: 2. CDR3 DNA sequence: TGTGCCAGCAGCTTTGGGACTAGCGCCTCCTACGAGCAGTACTTC. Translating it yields CASSFGTSASYEQYF. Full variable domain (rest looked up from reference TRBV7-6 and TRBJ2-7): GAGVSQSPRYKVTKRGQDVALRCDPISGHVSLYWYRQALGQGPEFLTYFNYEAQQDKSGLPNDRFSAERPEGSISTLTIQRTEQRDSAMYRCASSFGTSASYEQYFGPGTRLTVT.

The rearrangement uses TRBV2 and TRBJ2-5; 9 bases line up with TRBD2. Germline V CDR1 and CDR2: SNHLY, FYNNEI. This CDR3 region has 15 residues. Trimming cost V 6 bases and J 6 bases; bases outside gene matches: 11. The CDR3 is CASRGGLAVVQTQYF. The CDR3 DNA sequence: TGTGCCAGCAGGGGGGGACTAGCTGTGGTACAGACCCAGTACTTC.

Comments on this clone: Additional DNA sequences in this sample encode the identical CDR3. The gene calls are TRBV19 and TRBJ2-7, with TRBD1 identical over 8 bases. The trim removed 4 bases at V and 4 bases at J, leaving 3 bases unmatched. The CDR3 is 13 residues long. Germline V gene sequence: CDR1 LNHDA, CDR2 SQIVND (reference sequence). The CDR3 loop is CASSRGQGYEQYF. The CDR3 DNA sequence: TGTGCCAGTAGTAGAGGACAGGGTTACGAGCAGTACTTC.

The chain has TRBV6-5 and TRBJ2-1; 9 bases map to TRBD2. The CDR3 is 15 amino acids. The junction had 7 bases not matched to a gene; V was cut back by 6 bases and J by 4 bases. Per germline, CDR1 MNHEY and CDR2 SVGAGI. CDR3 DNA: TGTGCCAGCAGCCGAAGCGGGGGGAGGTACAATGAGCAGTTCTTC. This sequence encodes CASSRSGGRYNEQFF.

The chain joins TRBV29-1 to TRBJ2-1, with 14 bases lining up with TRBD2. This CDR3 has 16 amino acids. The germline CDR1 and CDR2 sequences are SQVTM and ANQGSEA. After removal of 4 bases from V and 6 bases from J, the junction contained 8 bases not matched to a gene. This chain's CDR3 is CSVGRGTSGSSNEQFF. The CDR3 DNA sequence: TGCAGCGTTGGTAGGGGGACTAGCGGGAGTAGCAATGAGCAGTTCTTC.

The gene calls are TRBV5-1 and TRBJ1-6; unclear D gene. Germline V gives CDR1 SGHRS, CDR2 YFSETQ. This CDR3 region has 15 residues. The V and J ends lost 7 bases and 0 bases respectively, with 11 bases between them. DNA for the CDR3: TGCGCCAGCGGCATGGGGAGCTCCTATAATTCACCCCTCCACTTT. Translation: CASGMGSSYNSPLHF.

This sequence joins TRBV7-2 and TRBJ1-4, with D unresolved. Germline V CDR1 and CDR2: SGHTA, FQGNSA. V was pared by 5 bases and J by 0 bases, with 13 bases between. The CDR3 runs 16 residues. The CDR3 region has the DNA TGTGCCAGCAGCCCCCGTGTCCGTGCAACTAATGAAAAACTGTTTTTT. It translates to CASSPRVRATNEKLFF.